What follows are 9 T cell receptor beta chains derived from one specimen sequenced in a study of shared T cell receptors in the human thymus (dated by TCRdb to the early 2020s). The library was built by means of the immunoSEQ multiplex PCR assay. Not all clones reach the TCRdb copy of this immuneACCESS table, which keeps in-frame sequences only. Checked studies attribute under half of the gap to unresolved V genes and leave the rest unexplained. This sample is represented by 500,000 to 850,000 clones; over 75% of them were singletons. 0.0094% of the sample goes to the ten largest clones. The sample was also linked to a second study, of human thymus T cells.

The material sequenced was thymocytes. These TCRs come from a boy in the first two years of life with a congenital heart defect. Donor details come from another sample of the same person, matched by shared clones.

The chain employs TRBV28 and TRBJ2-7; D remains unclear. The CDR3 runs 14 residues. CDR1 and CDR2 (germline): MDHEN, SYDVKM. V was pared by 3 bases and J by 6 bases, with 15 bases between. CDR3 in amino acids: CASSLLARSTEQYF. The CDR3 DNA reads TGTGCCAGCAGTTTGTTGGCTCGATCCACCGAGCAGTACTTC.

A single count supports this clone. The CDR3 loop reads CASSRKTANYGYTF. In DNA, the CDR3 is TGTGCCAGCAGCAGGAAGACAGCTAACTATGGCTACACCTTC. J is TRBJ1-2 and V is TRBV5-6; D might be TRBD1 (5 bases). Germline V gene sequence: CDR1 SGHDT, CDR2 YYEEEE. The CDR3 has 14 amino acids. Trimming cost V 4 bases and J 0 bases, with 10 bases left between them.

To note about this clone: One end of the junction is discordant with germline, which a read error may explain. The V and J genes are TRBV7-2 and TRBJ2-3; TRBD1 matches at 12 bases. This CDR3 region has 15 residues. Germline V lookup: CDR1 SGHTA, CDR2 FQGNSA. Here the CDR3 DNA reads TGTGCCAGCAGCTCCGGGACAGGGGGCACCGATACGCAGTATTTT. Its protein product is CASSSGTGGTDTQYF. The variable domain in full, completed from reference TRBV7-2 and TRBJ2-3, reads GAGVSQSPSNKVTEKGKDVELRCDPISGHTALYWYRQSLGQGLEFLIYFQGNSAPDKSGLPSDRFSAERTGGSVSTLTIQRTQQEDSAVYLCASSSGTGGTDTQYFGPGTRLTVL.

V and J are TRBV5-1 and TRBJ1-1; weak D call: TRBD1 (6 bases). Germline V gene sequence: CDR1 SGHRS, CDR2 YFSETQ. The length of the CDR3 is 16 residues. The V end was cut by 4 bases, the J end by 0 bases, with 16 bases between. Written as DNA, the CDR3 is TGCGCCAGCAGCGGGGGGGAGGGGGACCTGAACACTGAAGCTTTCTTT. Its protein product is CASSGGEGDLNTEAFF.

This clone was recorded once. The CDR3 sequence is CATSRESETSGDEQYF. The DNA of the CDR3 is TGTGCCACCAGCAGAGAATCGGAAACTAGCGGTGACGAGCAGTACTTC. The chain couples TRBV15 to TRBJ2-7, with 8 bases identical to TRBD2. J lost 5 bases, V lost 0 bases, and 9 bases had no gene match. CDR1 is LNHNV, CDR2 YYDKDF, per germline (reference sequence). The CDR3 extends over 16 amino acids.

This chain joins TRBV28 and TRBJ1-5, with unresolved D. Trimming removed 6 bases from V and 1 base from J, with 19 bases in between. The CDR3 has 17 residues. In germline, CDR1 is MDHEN, CDR2 SYDVKM. The CDR3 loop is CASSPYGYGLSNQPQHF. CDR3 coding DNA: TGTGCCAGCAGCCCTTACGGGTATGGTTTAAGCAATCAGCCCCAGCATTTT.

The chain couples TRBV7-6 to TRBJ2-1, with 8 bases lining up with TRBD2. Germline V gene lookup returns CDR1 SGHVS and CDR2 FNYEAQ. With V trimmed by 2 bases and J by 5 bases, 14 bases remained unmatched. The CDR3 has 18 residues. The DNA of the CDR3 is TGTGCCAGCAGCTTAATCGGCGGGGGGCCCAGAACCCACAATGAGCAGTTCTTC. Protein product: CASSLIGGGPRTHNEQFF.

The CDR3: CASSQGTGGNEKLFF. CDR3 in DNA: TGTGCCAGCAGCCAAGGGACAGGGGGAAATGAAAAACTGTTTTTT. The V call is TRBV14, the J call TRBJ1-4; TRBD1 aligns across 10 bases. Per the germline V gene, CDR1 is SGHDN and CDR2 is FVKESK. The CDR3 contains 15 residues. Trimming removed 1 base from V and 5 bases from J; junction bases left unmatched: 1.

The V gene is TRBV6-6, the J gene TRBJ2-7; no firm D call. Germline assignment: CDR1 MNHNY and CDR2 SVGAGI (reference sequence). V lost 4 bases, J lost 1 base, and 14 bases lay in between. CDR3 size: 15 residues. In DNA form, the CDR3 reads TGTGCCAGCAGTTTCCACCTAGAAGGTTCCTACGAGCAGTACTTC. Amino acid sequence: CASSFHLEGSYEQYF.